Below, 18 T cell receptor beta chains from the same sample are listed, as sequenced in a study of blood T cell repertoires in COVID-19. Repertoires were generated with immunoSEQ multiplex PCR, while TCRdb's copy carries only in-frame clones and drops some. Among 12,000 or so clones, around three quarters were seen once, and the ten largest hold less than 7.5%. Sequencing was carried out using peripheral blood. The receptor set was obtained from a man aged 55 to 69 with COVID-19, enrolled during active disease.

The chain couples TRBV29-1 to TRBJ2-1; TRBD2 matches 13 bases. J lost 6 bases, V lost 2 bases, and 4 bases had no gene match. The CDR3 sequence is 15 residues long. The germline gives CDR1 SQVTM, CDR2 ANQGSEA. The CDR3 DNA is TGCAGCGTTGAAAAGGGACTAGCGGGGATCAATGAGCAGTTCTTC. Protein product: CSVEKGLAGINEQFF.

The V call is TRBV5-5, the J call TRBJ2-3, with D maybe TRBD1 (5 bases). The CDR3 length is 16 residues. The V and J ends lost 0 bases and 0 bases respectively, with 11 bases between them. CDR1 and CDR2 from the germline V gene are SGHKS and YYEKEE (reference sequence). CDR3: CASSLGWGSSTDTQYF. Written as DNA, the CDR3 is TGTGCCAGCAGCTTGGGATGGGGCAGTAGCACAGATACGCAGTATTTT. Full variable domain (missing parts from reference TRBV5-5 and TRBJ2-3): DAGVTQSPTHLIKTRGQQVTLRCSPISGHKSVSWYQQVLGQGPQFIFQYYEKEERGRGNFPDRFSARQFPNYSSELNVNALLLGDSALYLCASSLGWGSSTDTQYFGPGTRLTVL.

This clone was recorded a few times. The chain employs TRBV5-1 and TRBJ2-1, with D perhaps matching TRBD2 (5 bases). In germline, CDR1 is SGHRS, CDR2 YFSETQ. The V end lost 1 base, the J end lost 8 bases, and 13 bases lay between the germline ends. The CDR3 length is 14 residues. The CDR3 region is CASSLNAGGDEQFF. The CDR3 nucleotides read TGCGCCAGCAGCTTGAACGCGGGTGGGGATGAGCAGTTCTTC.

The rearrangement links TRBV6-7 to TRBJ2-5, with D unclear. TRBV6-7 is placed among ORFs of uncertain function. Trimming shortened V by 0 bases and J by 2 bases, and 7 bases separated the two germline ends. The CDR3 length is 14 residues. The CDR3 loop reads CASSYSSQQETQYF. In nucleotides, the CDR3 is TGTGCCAGCAGTTACTCGTCCCAACAAGAGACCCAGTACTTC.

CDR3 amino acids: CASRGPGLAGEQFF. For the CDR3, the DNA is TGTGCCAGTAGAGGACCCGGGCTAGCGGGGGAGCAGTTCTTC. The chain is built from TRBV19 and TRBJ2-1, with 9 bases aligning to TRBD2. V lost 6 bases and J lost 10; bases outside the gene matches: 10. Germline CDR1 and CDR2: LNHDA and SQIVND (reference sequence). This CDR3 region has 14 residues.

The chain combines TRBV19 with TRBJ2-1; D might be TRBD2 (5 bases). This CDR3 is built from 12 residues. Germline V gene sequence: CDR1 LNHDA, CDR2 SQIVND (reference sequence). V lost 9 bases and J 5 bases, leaving 11 bases between the germline ends. The DNA of the CDR3 is TGTGCCAGCCAACTAGGCAACAATGAGCAGTTCTTC. Translated: CASQLGNNEQFF.

The chain is built from TRBV2 and TRBJ1-3; D is ambiguous. The CDR3 runs 14 residues. The germline V gene has CDR1 SNHLY and CDR2 FYNNEI. Trimming removed 2 bases at V and 0 bases at J, with 5 bases between. The CDR3 protein is CASSEPRSGNTIYF. DNA of the CDR3: TGTGCCAGCAGTGAACCGCGCTCTGGAAACACCATATATTTT.

In this sample, this clone turned up a few times. The V and J genes are TRBV7-9 and TRBJ1-1; TRBD1 matches 8 bases. The junction had 6 bases not matched to a gene; V was cut back by 3 bases and J by 3 bases. CDR1 is SEHNR, CDR2 FQNEAQ, per germline (reference sequence). The CDR3 consists of 15 residues. The CDR3, as DNA: TGTGCCAGCAGCTTGGCGGGACAGGAGTACACTGAAGCTTTCTTT. Its protein is CASSLAGQEYTEAFF.

This clone has only a few counts. The V and J genes are TRBV28 and TRBJ1-1, with unresolved D. Trimming stripped 5 bases from V and 1 base from J, with 14 bases between. CDR3 length: 15 residues. Germline CDR1 is MDHEN and CDR2 is SYDVKM. The CDR3 sequence: CASSPHSIQNTEAFF. CDR3 bases: TGTGCCAGCAGTCCCCATTCTATTCAGAACACTGAAGCTTTCTTT.

The CDR3 coding sequence is TGTGCCAGCAGCTGGGTGGACAGGGGGCGGTGGGGCACTGAAGCTTTCTTT. Encoded protein: CASSWVDRGRWGTEAFF. V and J are TRBV5-6 and TRBJ1-1, with 11 bases fitting TRBD1. The CDR3 contains 17 residues. Germline V gene sequence: CDR1 SGHDT, CDR2 YYEEEE. V lost 3 bases, J lost 4 bases, and 11 bases stayed unmatched.

This clone was detected only once. V usage is TRBV9 and J usage is TRBJ1-5; D call uncertain. This CDR3 region has 13 residues. V was shortened by 4 bases and J by 7 bases, with 12 bases between the two germline ends. Per germline, CDR1 SGDLS and CDR2 YYNGEE. CDR3 amino acids: CASSFTPQQPQHF. The DNA for the CDR3 is TGTGCCAGCAGCTTCACCCCGCAGCAGCCCCAGCATTTT.

The rearrangement joins TRBV20-1 to TRBJ2-1; the D is unclear. The V end was cut by 5 bases, the J end by 10 bases, with 12 bases between. The CDR3 sequence is 11 residues long. CDR1 DFQATT and CDR2 SNEGSKA come from the germline V gene (reference sequence). The DNA of the CDR3 is TGCAGTGCTGACCCTGACTTGGAGCAGTTCTTC. The encoded protein is CSADPDLEQFF.

The J gene is TRBJ1-5, the V gene TRBV4-1, with D perhaps matching TRBD1 (5 bases). Germline loops: CDR1 MGHRA, CDR2 YSYEKL. This CDR3 region has 17 residues. Trimming stripped 5 bases from V and 7 bases from J, with 24 bases between. The CDR3 bases are TGCGCCAGCAGCAAACCTTCGGGGGTGGGGGTAAGGCAGCCCCAGCATTTT. This encodes CASSKPSGVGVRQPQHF.

This chain links TRBV4-2 with TRBJ2-1; 11 bases match TRBD2. The CDR3 has 15 residues. V gave up 3 bases and J gave up 6 bases; unmatched junction bases: 4. The germline CDR1 and CDR2 sequences are LGHNA and YNFKEQ. The CDR3 loop is CASSQFSGRANEQFF. In DNA form, the CDR3 reads TGTGCCAGCAGCCAGTTTAGCGGGAGGGCCAATGAGCAGTTCTTC.

The chain recombines TRBV3-1 (or the pseudogene TRBV3-2) with TRBJ2-5; 7 nucleotides line up with TRBD2. After removal of 0 bases from V and 1 base from J, the junction contained 17 bases not matched to a gene. This CDR3 is 20 amino acids long. Germline V gene lookup returns CDR1 LGHDT and CDR2 YNNKEL (reference sequence). The CDR3 is CASSQDSPARGPGGQETQYF. Written as DNA, the CDR3 is TGTGCCAGCAGCCAAGATAGTCCGGCGAGAGGTCCGGGGGGCCAAGAGACCCAGTACTTC.

The rearrangement links TRBV29-1 to TRBJ2-3; D is unclear. This CDR3 comprises 14 residues. Trimming took 8 bases from V and 0 from J, leaving 15 bases between them. Germline CDR1 SQVTM, CDR2 ANQGSEA. CDR3 DNA sequence: TGCAGCACGCAGGCGTCGGCTAGCACAGATACGCAGTATTTT. Translated, it gives CSTQASASTDTQYF.

The chain links TRBV29-1 to TRBJ2-3; 7 bases match TRBD1. CDR1 and CDR2 from the germline V gene are SQVTM and ANQGSEA. J lost 1 base, V lost 8 bases, and 9 bases had no gene match. This CDR3 spans 14 amino acids. CDR3 in amino acids: CSSKGAEGTDTQYF. CDR3 nucleotides: TGCAGCTCAAAGGGGGCTGAGGGCACAGATACGCAGTATTTT.

This chain links TRBV7-8 with TRBJ1-5, with 8 bases identical to TRBD1. This CDR3 is built from 14 residues. The V gene's germline CDR1 is SGHVS and CDR2 FQNEAQ. V dropped 2 bases and J dropped 7; count of bases not matched to a gene: 4. The CDR3 loop is CASSLRTGSQPQHF. CDR3 coding DNA: TGTGCCAGCAGCTTAAGGACAGGGTCCCAGCCCCAGCATTTT. Based on the CDR3 plus reference TRBV7-8 and TRBJ1-5, the full variable domain is GAGVSQSPRYKVAKRGQDVALRCDPISGHVSLFWYQQALGQGPEFLTYFQNEAQLDKSGLPSDRFFAERPEGSVSTLKIQRTQQEDSAVYLCASSLRTGSQPQHFGDGTRLSIL.